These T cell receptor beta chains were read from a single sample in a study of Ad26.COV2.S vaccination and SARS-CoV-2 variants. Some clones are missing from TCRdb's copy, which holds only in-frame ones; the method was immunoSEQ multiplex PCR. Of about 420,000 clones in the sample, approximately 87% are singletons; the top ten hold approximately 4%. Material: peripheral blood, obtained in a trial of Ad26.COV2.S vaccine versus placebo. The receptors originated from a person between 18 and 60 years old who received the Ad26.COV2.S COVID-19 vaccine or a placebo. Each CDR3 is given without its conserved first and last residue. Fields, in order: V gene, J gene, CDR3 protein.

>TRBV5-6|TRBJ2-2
ASSLGGQRSYTGELF
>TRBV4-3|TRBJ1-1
ASSQEVQGMNTEAF
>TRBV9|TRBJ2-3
ASSVVGSTDTQY
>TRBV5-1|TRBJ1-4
ASSLALAGEKLF
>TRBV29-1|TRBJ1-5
SVRTGGEGQPQH
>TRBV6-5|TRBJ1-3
ASSYSPQGRGNTIY
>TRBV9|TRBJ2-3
ASSVGTLATDTQY
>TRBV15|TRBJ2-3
ATSRGTGEDTQY
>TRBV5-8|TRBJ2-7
ASSRTGSSYEQY
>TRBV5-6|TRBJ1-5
ASSLARGYQPQH
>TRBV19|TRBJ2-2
ASSIRLAGGPQNTGELF
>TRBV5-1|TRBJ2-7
ASSLGTSGGYGQY
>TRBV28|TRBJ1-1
ASSYRGGNTEAF
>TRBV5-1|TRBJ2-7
ASSMATGVYEQY
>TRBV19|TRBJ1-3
ASSRASSGNTIY
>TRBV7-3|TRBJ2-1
ASSPGRGFVNEQF
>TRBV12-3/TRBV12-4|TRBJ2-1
ASSLGNEQF
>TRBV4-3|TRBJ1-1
ASSHARVAEAF
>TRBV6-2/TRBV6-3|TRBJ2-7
ASSYSDLQY
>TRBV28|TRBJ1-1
ASSYSTEAF
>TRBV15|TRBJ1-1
ATSTKVTGAGNTEAF
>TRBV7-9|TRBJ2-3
ASSTEGGTTDTQY
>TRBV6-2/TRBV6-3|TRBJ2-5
ASSLQGGDQETQY
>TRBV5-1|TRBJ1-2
ASREGSGYT
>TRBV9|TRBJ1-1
ASSVSSRGGTEAF
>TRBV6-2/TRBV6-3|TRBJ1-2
ASSYYSDRPT
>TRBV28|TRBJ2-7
ASSLSLGQEQY
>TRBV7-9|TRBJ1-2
ASSSRTGGAYGYT
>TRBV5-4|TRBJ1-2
ASSPGLGGYT
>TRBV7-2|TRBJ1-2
ASSLAAGFSTNGYT
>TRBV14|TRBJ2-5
ASSQGQQETQY
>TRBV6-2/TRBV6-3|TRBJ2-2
ASSYPDSGGRPGELF